Sequencing of this TCR beta chain was carried out in a study of shared clonotypes between healthy human individuals. Only in-frame clones appear in the TCRdb table, and some are missing; sequencing was by immunoSEQ multiplex PCR. The sample records some 2,100,000 clones, about 92% being singletons. Trimming took off 0 bases at V and 7 bases at J, with 15 bases between the two ends. Germline V gene sequence: CDR1 MNHNY, CDR2 SVGAGI (reference sequence). The CDR3 sequence is 16 residues long. The naive CD8 fraction comprised CD45RO-negative cells positively selected for CCR7 and excluded terminally differentiated effector memory CD45RA+ cells. Each of the donors was a healthy adult who was HIV-negative and had not had a recent acute infection or vaccination.

The chain carries TRBV6-6 and TRBJ1-4; D may be TRBD1 (5 bases). The source material was naive CD8+ T cells from PBMCs. The clonotype originates from a man between 18 and 35 years old in good health. Some clones in this sample may be carry-over from other donors' samples. The DNA for the CDR3 is TGTGCCAGCAGTTACTCGGAGTGGGGGGTTGGTGAAAAACTGTTTTTT. Translated, it gives CASSYSEWGVGEKLFF.